The clone carrying this TCR beta chain was seen a few times. The germline V gene has CDR1 WNHNN and CDR2 SYGVQD (reference sequence). This CDR3 has 16 residues. The J segment lost 2 bases and the V segment lost 4 bases, leaving 5 bases of the junction unmatched. This sample is drawn from a study of neoadjuvant anti-PD-1 for oral cavity cancer. Study-level information: Patients without progression received a fourth nivolumab dose around day 43, then surgical resection on days 50-56.

Time point meaning: after neoadjuvant nivolumab, at surgical resection. The patients had HPV-negative, locally advanced oral cavity squamous cell carcinoma. The protocol was immunoSEQ multiplex PCR, while the TCRdb copy is restricted to in-frame clones and leaves out a portion. The top ten clones hold 2% to 2.5% of a sample with 13,000 to 15,000 clones, 60% to 75% of them seen once. This chain uses TRBV10-1 with TRBJ2-7; 13 bases map to TRBD2. The receptor comes from a person aged 40-85 years with oral cavity squamous cell carcinoma. The starting material was PBMCs, obtained after nivolumab (anti-PD-1) treatment. CDR3 sequence reads: CASSGLGLAGAYEQYF. CDR3 DNA: TGCGCCAGCAGTGGCCTAGGACTAGCGGGAGCCTACGAGCAGTACTTC.